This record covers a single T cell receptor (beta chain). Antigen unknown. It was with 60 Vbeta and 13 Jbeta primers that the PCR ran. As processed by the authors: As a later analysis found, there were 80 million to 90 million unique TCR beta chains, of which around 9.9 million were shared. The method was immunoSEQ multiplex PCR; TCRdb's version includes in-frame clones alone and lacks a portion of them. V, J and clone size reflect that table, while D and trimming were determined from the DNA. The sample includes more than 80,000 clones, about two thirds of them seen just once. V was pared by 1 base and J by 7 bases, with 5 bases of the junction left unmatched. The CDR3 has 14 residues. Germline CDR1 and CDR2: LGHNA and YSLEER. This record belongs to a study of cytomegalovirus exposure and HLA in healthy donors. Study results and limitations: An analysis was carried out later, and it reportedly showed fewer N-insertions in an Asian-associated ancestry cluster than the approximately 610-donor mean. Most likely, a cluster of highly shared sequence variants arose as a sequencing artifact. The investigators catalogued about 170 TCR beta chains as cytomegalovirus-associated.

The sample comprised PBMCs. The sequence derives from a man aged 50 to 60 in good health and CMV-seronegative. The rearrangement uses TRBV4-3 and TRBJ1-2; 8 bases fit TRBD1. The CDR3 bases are TGCGCCAGCAGCCAAGGGGGCAGGGGGCTTGGCTACACCTTC. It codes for CASSQGGRGLGYTF.